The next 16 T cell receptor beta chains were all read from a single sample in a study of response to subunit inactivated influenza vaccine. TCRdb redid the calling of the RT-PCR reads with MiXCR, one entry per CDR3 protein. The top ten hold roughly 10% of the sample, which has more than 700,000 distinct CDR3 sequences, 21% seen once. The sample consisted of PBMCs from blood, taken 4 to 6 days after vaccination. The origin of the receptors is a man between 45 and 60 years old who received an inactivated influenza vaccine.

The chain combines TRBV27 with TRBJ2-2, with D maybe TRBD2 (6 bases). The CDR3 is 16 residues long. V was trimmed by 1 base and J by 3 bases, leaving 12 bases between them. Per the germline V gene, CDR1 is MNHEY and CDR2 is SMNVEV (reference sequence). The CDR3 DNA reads TGTGCCAGCAGTTTATACGTTGGCGGGGACACCGGGGAGCTGTTTTTT. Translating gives CASSLYVGGDTGELFF.

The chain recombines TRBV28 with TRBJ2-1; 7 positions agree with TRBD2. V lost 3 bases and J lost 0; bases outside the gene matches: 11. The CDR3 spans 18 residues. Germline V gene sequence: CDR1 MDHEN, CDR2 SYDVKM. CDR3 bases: TGTGCCAGCAGTTTTTCACTCGGCGGGGGACCCTCCTACAATGAGCAGTTCTTC. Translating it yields CASSFSLGGGPSYNEQFF.

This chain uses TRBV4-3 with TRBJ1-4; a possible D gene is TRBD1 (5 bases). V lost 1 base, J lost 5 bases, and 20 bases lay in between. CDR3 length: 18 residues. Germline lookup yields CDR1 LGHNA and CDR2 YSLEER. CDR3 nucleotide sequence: TGCGCCAGCAGCCAAGGGATACCGCCGGGACGGAAGAATGAAAAACTGTTTTTT. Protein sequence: CASSQGIPPGRKNEKLFF.

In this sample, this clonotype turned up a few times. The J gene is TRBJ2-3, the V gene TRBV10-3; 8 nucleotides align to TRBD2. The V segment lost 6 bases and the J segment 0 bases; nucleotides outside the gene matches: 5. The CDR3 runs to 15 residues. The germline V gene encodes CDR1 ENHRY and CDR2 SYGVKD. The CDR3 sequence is CAISPTSGSTDTQYF. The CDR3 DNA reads TGTGCCATCAGCCCCACTAGCGGAAGCACAGATACGCAGTATTTT.

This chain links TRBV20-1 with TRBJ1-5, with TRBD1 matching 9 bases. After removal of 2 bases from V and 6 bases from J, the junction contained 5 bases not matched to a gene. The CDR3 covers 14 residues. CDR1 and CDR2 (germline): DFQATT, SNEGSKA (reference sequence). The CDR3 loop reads CSARIGTGFQPQHF. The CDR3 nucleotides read TGCAGTGCTAGAATCGGGACAGGGTTTCAGCCCCAGCATTTT.

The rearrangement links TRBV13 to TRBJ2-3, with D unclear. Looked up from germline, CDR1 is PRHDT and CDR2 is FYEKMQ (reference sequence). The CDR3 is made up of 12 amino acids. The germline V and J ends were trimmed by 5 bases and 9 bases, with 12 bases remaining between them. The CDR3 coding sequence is TGTGCCAGCAGCAAACACGGTGAGACGCAGTATTTT. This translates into CASSKHGETQYF.

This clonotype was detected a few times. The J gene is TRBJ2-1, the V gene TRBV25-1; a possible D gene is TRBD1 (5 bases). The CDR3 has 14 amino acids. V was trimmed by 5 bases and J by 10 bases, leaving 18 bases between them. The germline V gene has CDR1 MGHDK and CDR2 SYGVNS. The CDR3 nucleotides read TGTGCCAGCAGTACGCCGCTCCGGACAACGGAGCAGTTCTTC. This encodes CASSTPLRTTEQFF.

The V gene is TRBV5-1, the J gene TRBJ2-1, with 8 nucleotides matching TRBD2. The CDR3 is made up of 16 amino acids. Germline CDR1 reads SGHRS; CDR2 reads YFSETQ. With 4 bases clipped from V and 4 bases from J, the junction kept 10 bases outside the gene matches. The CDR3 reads CASSNGLALPYNEQFF. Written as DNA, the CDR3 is TGCGCCAGCAGCAACGGACTAGCACTCCCTTACAATGAGCAGTTCTTC.

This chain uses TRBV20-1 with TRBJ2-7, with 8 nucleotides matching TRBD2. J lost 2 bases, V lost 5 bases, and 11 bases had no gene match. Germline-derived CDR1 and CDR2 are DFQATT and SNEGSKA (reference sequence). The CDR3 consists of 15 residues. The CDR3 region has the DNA TGCAGTGCTTGGCCCGCGACTAGCGAGGCCTACGAGCAGTACTTC. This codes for CSAWPATSEAYEQYF.

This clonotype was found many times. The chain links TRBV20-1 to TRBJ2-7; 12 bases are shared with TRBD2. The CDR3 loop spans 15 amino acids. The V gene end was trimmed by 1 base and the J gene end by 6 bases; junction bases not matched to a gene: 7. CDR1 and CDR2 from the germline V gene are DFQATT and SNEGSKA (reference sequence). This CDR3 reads CSARASGRALREQYF. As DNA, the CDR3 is TGCAGTGCTAGAGCTAGCGGGAGGGCCCTCCGCGAGCAGTACTTC.

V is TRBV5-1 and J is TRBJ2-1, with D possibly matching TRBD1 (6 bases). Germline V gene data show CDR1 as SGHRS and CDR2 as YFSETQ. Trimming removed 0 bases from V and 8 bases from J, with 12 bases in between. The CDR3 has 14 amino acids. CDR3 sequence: CASSLARGLDEQFF. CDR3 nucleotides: TGCGCCAGCAGCTTGGCCAGGGGTCTGGATGAGCAGTTCTTC.

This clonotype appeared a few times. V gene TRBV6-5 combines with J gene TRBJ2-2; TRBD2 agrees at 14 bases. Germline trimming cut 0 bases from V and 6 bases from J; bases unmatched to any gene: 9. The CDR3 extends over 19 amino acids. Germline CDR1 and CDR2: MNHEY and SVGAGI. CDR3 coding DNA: TGTGCCAGCAGTTACTCGGGACTAGCGGGAGAAGAGCGTGCCGGGGAGCTGTTTTTT. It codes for CASSYSGLAGEERAGELFF.

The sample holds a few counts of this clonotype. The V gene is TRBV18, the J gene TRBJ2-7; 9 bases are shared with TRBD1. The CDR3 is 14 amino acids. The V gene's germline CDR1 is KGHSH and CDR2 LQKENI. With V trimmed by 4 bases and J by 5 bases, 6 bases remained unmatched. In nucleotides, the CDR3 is TGTGCCAGCTCACACCGGACAGGGGTGGACGAGCAGTACTTC. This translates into CASSHRTGVDEQYF.

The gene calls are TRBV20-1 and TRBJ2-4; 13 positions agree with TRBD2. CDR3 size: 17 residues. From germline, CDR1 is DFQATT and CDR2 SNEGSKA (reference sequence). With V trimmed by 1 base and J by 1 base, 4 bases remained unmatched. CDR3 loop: CSARGGTSGNAKNIQYF. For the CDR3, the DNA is TGCAGTGCTAGAGGAGGGACTAGCGGGAACGCCAAAAACATTCAGTACTTC.

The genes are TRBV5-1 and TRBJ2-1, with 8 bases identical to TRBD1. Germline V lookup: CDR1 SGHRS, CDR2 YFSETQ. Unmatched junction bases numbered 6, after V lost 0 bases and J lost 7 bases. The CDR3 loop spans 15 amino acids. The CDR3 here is CASSLASGGWNEQFF. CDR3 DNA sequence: TGCGCCAGCAGCTTGGCCTCAGGGGGCTGGAATGAGCAGTTCTTC.

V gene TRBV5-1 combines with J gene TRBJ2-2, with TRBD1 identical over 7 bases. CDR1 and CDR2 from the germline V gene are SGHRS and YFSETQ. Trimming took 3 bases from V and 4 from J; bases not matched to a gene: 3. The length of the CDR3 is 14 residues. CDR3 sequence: CASSWGQSTGELFF. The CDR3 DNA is TGCGCCAGCAGCTGGGGACAGTCCACCGGGGAGCTGTTTTTT.